This is a list of T cell receptor beta chains from one sample in a study of T cell responses to AZD1222 COVID-19 vaccine. Clones were read by immunoSEQ multiplex PCR, and TCRdb kept only the in-frame ones, dropping some. The table lists approximately 110,000 clones, around 90% of them singletons, with approximately 4.7% in the top ten. The material sequenced was peripheral blood, taken on day 0 of AZD1222 vaccination. The receptors were sampled from an adult in good health. Each CDR3 is given with its conserved first and last residue. Fields, in order: V gene, J gene, CDR3 protein.

>TRBV5-5|TRBJ1-2
CASSFEGARGYTF
>TRBV30|TRBJ1-6
CAWSASSTGGAGSPLHF
>TRBV6-5|TRBJ1-2
CASSGGTANFYGYTF
>TRBV2|TRBJ2-2
CASREDVNTGELFF
>TRBV7-6|TRBJ2-5
CASSLPGGPETQYF
>TRBV7-2|TRBJ1-1
CASSRGLGTEAFF
>TRBV11-3|TRBJ2-2
CASSISNTGELFF
>TRBV7-2|TRBJ2-1
CASSLGLPSYNEQFF
>TRBV11-2|TRBJ2-5
CASRPTRGTQYF
>TRBV5-3|TRBJ1-5
CARSHHRGSSNQPQHF
>TRBV5-1|TRBJ2-3
CASSPPTDTQYF
>TRBV18|TRBJ1-4
CASSRGGTNEKLFF
>TRBV7-6|TRBJ2-7
CASSPGTGPVYEQYF
>TRBV7-2|TRBJ1-3
CASSSGTFGNTIYF
>TRBV18|TRBJ2-1
CASSADRDNEQFF
>TRBV27|TRBJ2-7
CASSLESPLGRGYTSYEQYF
>TRBV2|TRBJ2-7
CASSARGNSYEQYF
>TRBV19|TRBJ1-1
CASSISGMNTEAFF
>TRBV18|TRBJ1-2
CASSPPARGWSGDGYTF
>TRBV6-5|TRBJ1-2
CASRRGGGQYYGYTF
>TRBV28|TRBJ2-4
CASSPRPGIPKNIQYF
>TRBV5-1|TRBJ1-1
CASSLAGWEGATEAFF
>TRBV30|TRBJ2-3
CAWSGSSGGADTQYF
>TRBV7-9|TRBJ1-2
CASSSQVANYGYTF
>TRBV28|TRBJ1-1
CASSLHQMGAGTEAFF
>TRBV6-5|TRBJ1-5
CASSYPDRVTDQPQHF
>TRBV14|TRBJ2-1
CASSAFNEQFF
>TRBV28|TRBJ2-1
CASSLRLSSYNEQFF
>TRBV27|TRBJ2-3
CASRDMGPLADTQYF
>TRBV28|TRBJ1-1
CASSSTGGMNTEAFF
>TRBV6-5|TRBJ2-1
CASKPTGGAYNEQFF
>TRBV6-5|TRBJ2-7
CASSSSQGGYEQYF
>TRBV7-9|TRBJ1-1
CASSLVGQGGFF
>TRBV5-5|TRBJ2-3
CASSLAKERAGSTDTQYF